Sequencing of this TCR beta chain was carried out in a study of blood T cells in healthy people across ages. V lost 3 bases and J lost 6, with 17 bases in between. Germline values: CDR1 SGDLS, CDR2 YYNGEE. This CDR3 is 15 amino acids long. To note about this clonotype: Its antigen remains unknown.

A second about 6 to 12 cycle PCR used barcoded and J-beta primers. TCRdb analysed the 5' RACE reads with MiXCR anew, one entry per CDR3 protein. The top ten hold about 30% of the sample, which has hundreds of thousands of distinct CDR3 sequences, around 62% seen once. Study-wide results and caveats: Long-lived and aged donors differed, with more naive CD4+ cells and higher diversity in the long-lived. Unsorted PBMC material precluded a definitive naive versus antigen-experienced comparison.

Material for sequencing was blood. The chain has TRBV9 and TRBJ2-3; tentative D call: TRBD1 (6 bases). This TCR derives from a man aged 30 to 39 in good health. CDR3 nucleotides: TGTGCCAGCAGCGCCGAGGACAGCCTGGGGGATACGCAGTATTTT. This sequence encodes CASSAEDSLGDTQYF.